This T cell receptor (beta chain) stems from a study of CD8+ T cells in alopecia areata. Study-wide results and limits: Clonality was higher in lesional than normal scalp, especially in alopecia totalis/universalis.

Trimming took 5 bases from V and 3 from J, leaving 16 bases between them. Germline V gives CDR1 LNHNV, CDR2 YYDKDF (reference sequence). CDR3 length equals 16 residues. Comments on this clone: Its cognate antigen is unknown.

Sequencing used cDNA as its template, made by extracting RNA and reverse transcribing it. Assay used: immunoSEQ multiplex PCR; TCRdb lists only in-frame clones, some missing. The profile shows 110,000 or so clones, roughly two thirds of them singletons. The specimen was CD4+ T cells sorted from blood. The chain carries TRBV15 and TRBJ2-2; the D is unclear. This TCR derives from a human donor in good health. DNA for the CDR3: TGTGCCACCAGCCGTGCTGGGGTGGGCGACACCGGGGAGCTGTTTTTT. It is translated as CATSRAGVGDTGELFF.